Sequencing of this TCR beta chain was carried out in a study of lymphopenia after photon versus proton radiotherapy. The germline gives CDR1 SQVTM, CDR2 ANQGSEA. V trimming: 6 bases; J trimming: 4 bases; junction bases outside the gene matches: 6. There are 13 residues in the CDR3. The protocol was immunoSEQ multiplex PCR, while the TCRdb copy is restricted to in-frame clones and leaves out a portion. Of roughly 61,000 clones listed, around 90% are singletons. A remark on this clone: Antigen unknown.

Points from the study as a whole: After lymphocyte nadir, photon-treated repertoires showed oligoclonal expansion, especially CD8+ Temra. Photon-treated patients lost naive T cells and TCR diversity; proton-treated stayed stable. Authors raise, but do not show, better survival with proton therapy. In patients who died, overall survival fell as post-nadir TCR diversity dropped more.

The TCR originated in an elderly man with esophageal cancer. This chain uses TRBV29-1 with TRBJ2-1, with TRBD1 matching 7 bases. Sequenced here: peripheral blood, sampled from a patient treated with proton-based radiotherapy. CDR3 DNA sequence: TGCAGCGTACAGGGGCCTCTTTACAATGAGCAGTTCTTC. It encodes CSVQGPLYNEQFF.